A single TCR beta chain is shown here with its context. The data were taken from a study of OX40 agonist ivuxolimab in advanced cancers. This table comes from immunoSEQ multiplex PCR, and its TCRdb copy is limited to in-frame clones, with some not included. Among roughly 28,000 clones listed, 86% were seen once. Trimming pared 7 bases from V and 3 bases from J, leaving 10 bases between. The CDR3 consists of 12 residues. Germline loops: CDR1 SNHLY, CDR2 FYNNEI. Specimen: CD4+ or CD8+ T cells sorted from blood, collected in a trial of the OX40 agonist ivuxolimab. The chain combines TRBV2 with TRBJ2-7; D might be TRBD2 (5 bases). The sequence derives from an adult with an advanced solid tumor such as melanoma, head and neck, liver or kidney cancer. The CDR3 DNA sequence: TGTGCCAGCACCTCTGAGGGCTACGAGCAGTACTTC. Translation gives CASTSEGYEQYF.